Listed below are T cell receptor beta chains from one sample, sequenced in a study of cytomegalovirus exposure and HLA in healthy donors. The method was immunoSEQ multiplex PCR; TCRdb's version includes in-frame clones alone and lacks a portion of them. The sample shows around 130,000 clones, roughly 70% of them seen only once. Sequenced sample: PBMCs. The receptors shown here come from a man aged 35 to 55 in good health and CMV-seropositive. Each CDR3 is given with its conserved first and last residue. The listing skips clone size in some rows; elsewhere it reads once, few, many or a size class.

V gene	J gene	clone size	CDR3 protein
TRBV7-2	TRBJ2-1	NA	CASSYRAGDEQFF
TRBV7-7	TRBJ2-3	NA	CASSLGPTGTQYF
TRBV6-5	TRBJ1-1	NA	CATGAGRDTEAFF
TRBV7-8	TRBJ2-7	NA	CASSLGQGGYEQYF
TRBV28	TRBJ2-5	NA	CASSLLPGLAGIAETQYF
TRBV7-9	TRBJ2-7	NA	CASSLEHSGRPYEQYF
TRBV14	TRBJ2-2	NA	CASSLRHVTGELFF
TRBV18	TRBJ2-7	NA	CASSLKQGASGSYEQYF
TRBV28	TRBJ2-3	few	CASTTWGGRGDTQYF
TRBV30	TRBJ2-2	NA	CAWRASGEGGELFF
TRBV7-2	TRBJ1-1	NA	CASSLDGDTEAFF
TRBV27	TRBJ2-7	NA	CASSSAGGMSSYEQYF
TRBV28	TRBJ2-1	once	CASRSINLVDEQFF
TRBV29-1	TRBJ2-3	NA	CSVGARGTDTQYF
TRBV5-1	NA	few	CASSLGQGRSYEQYF
TRBV5-1	TRBJ1-4	NA	CASSSRTGGNEKLFF
TRBV28	TRBJ2-5	NA	CASDQGETQYF
TRBV19	TRBJ1-3	NA	CASRIVGAGNTIYF
TRBV6-5	TRBJ1-1	NA	CASSYSVGQGATEAFF
TRBV6-5	TRBJ1-5	once	CASRNTGVHQPQHF
TRBV2	TRBJ2-3	few	CARTETGDLSTDTQYF
TRBV7-8	TRBJ2-1	NA	CASSAPTSGGSYNEQFF
TRBV6-5	TRBJ2-2	few	CASSLGVTGELFF
TRBV19	TRBJ1-1	NA	CASSIQGIEAFF
TRBV18	TRBJ2-3	NA	CASSPQGLSTDTQYF
TRBV11-2	TRBJ2-7	once	CASSPPGAGGRAYEQYF
TRBV7-9	TRBJ2-7	NA	CASSLEGRSYEQYF
TRBV19	TRBJ2-3	NA	CASSWDRVRDTQYF
TRBV7-9	TRBJ2-7	NA	CASSFSGQGLEEQYF
TRBV27	TRBJ2-7	NA	CASSPSGVTYEQYF
TRBV7-9	TRBJ2-1	few	CSSSPPSGGPNEQFF
TRBV5-5	TRBJ1-5	NA	CASSLDRNQPQHF
TRBV7-9	TRBJ1-1	NA	CASSLGLTMNTEAFF
TRBV12-5	TRBJ1-4	NA	CASGLGGGREKLFF
TRBV18	TRBJ1-1	NA	CASSPIQADTEAFF
TRBV5-4	TRBJ1-5	few	CASSPRGRNQPQHF
TRBV10-3	TRBJ1-1	NA	CASWTGNTEAFF
TRBV5-1	TRBJ2-1	once	CASSLADNNEQFF
TRBV5-5	TRBJ1-1	NA	CASSMPTGGMINTEAFF
TRBV19	TRBJ2-5	NA	CASSFVTSGMETQYF
TRBV10-3	TRBJ2-1	NA	CATLAGGPYNEQFF
TRBV28	TRBJ2-1	NA	CASMRAGYNEQFF
TRBV4-1	NA	NA	CASSQGQGSDEQYF
TRBV9	TRBJ2-3	NA	CASSVELASGTDTQYF
TRBV5-1	TRBJ1-1	NA	CASSLWTGMNTEAFF
TRBV14	TRBJ1-2	NA	CASSQDRNYGYTF
TRBV18	TRBJ2-7	NA	CASSLTGQGLSYEQYF